The entry below gives a single T cell receptor beta chain sequence along with its context. The data stem from a study of regulatory T cells in long-lasting Graves disease. TCR beta libraries were built with iRepertoire HTBI primers and Arm-PCR of CDR3 regions. TCRdb analysed the multiplex PCR reads with MiXCR anew, one entry per CDR3 protein. The table records 450,000 to 600,000 distinct CDR3 sequences, around an eighth of them present only once. Time point in this sample: newly diagnosed GD, antithyroid drugs for less than 3 months. From RNA extracted from PBMCs, the TCR library was made. The same data also went into a second study, on T cells in Graves' hyperthyroidism and ophthalmopathy.

Material: peripheral blood mononuclear cells (PBMCs), obtained at new diagnosis, from a patient treated with antithyroid drugs. The receptor's source is a man aged 25-45 years with Graves disease.

Here the CDR3 reads CAWAEQGVRTEAFF. CDR3 nucleotide sequence: TGTGCCTGGGCCGAACAGGGGGTTAGGACTGAAGCTTTCTTT. This chain connects TRBV30 to TRBJ1-1; 8 nucleotides align to TRBD1. V lost 5 bases, J lost 5 bases, and 10 bases stayed unmatched. This CDR3 spans 14 amino acids. The germline V gene encodes CDR1 GTSNPN and CDR2 SVGIG (reference sequence).